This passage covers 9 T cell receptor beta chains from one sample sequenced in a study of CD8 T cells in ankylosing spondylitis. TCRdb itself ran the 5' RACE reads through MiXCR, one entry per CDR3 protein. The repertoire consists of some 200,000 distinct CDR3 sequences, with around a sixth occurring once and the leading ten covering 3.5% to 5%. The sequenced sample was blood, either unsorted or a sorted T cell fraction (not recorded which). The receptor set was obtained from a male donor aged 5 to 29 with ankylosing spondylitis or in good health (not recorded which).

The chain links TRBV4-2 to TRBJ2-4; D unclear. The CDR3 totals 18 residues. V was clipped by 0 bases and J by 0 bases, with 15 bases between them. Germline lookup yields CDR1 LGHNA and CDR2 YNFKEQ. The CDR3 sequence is CASSQDLDFWLAKNIQYF. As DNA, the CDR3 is TGTGCCAGCAGCCAAGATCTTGATTTTTGGCTAGCCAAAAACATTCAGTACTTC.

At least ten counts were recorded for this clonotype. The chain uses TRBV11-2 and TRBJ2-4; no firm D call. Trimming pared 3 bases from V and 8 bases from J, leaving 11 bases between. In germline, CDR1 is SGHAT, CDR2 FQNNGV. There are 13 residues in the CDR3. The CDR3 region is CASSLENWDIQYF. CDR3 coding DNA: TGTGCCAGCAGCTTGGAGAATTGGGACATTCAGTACTTC.

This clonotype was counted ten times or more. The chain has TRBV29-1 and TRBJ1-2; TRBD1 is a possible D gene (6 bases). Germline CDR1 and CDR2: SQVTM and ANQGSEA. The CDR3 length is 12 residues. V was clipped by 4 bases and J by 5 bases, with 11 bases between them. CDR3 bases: TGCAGCGTTGCCAGGGGAGGTTATGGCTACACCTTC. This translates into CSVARGGYGYTF.

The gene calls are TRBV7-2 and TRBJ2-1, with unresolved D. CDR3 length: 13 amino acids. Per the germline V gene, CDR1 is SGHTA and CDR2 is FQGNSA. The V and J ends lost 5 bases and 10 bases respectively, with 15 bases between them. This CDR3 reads CASSPSRSQEQFF. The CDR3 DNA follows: TGTGCCAGCAGCCCCTCCCGGTCCCAGGAGCAGTTCTTC.

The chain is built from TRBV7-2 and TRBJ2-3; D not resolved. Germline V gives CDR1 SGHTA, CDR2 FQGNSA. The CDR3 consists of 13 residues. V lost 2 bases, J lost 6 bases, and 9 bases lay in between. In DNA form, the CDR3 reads TGTGCCAGCAGCTTACGGCGGTATGATACGCAGTATTTT. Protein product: CASSLRRYDTQYF.

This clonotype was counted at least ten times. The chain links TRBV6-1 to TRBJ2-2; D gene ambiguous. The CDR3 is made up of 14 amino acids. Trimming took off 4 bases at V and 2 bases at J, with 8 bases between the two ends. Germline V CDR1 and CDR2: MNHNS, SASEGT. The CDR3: CASSGPSNTGELFF. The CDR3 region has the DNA TGTGCCAGCAGTGGTCCGTCAAACACCGGGGAGCTGTTTTTT.

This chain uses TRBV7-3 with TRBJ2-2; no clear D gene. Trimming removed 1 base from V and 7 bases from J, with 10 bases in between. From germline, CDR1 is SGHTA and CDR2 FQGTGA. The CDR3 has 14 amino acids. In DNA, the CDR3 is TGTGCCAGCAGCTTAAGCGGCATGGACGGGGAGCTGTTTTTT. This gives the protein CASSLSGMDGELFF.

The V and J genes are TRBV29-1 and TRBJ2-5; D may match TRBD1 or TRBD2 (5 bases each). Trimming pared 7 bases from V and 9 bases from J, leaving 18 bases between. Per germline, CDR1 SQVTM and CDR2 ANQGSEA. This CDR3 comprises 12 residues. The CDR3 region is CSAGTGIRPQYF. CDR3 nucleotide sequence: TGCAGCGCGGGGACGGGGATTAGGCCCCAGTACTTC.

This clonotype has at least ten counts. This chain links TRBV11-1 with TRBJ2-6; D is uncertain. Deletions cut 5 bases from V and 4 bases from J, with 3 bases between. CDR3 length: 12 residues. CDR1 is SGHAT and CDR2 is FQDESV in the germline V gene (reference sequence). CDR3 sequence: CASSIGANVLTF. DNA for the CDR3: TGTGCCAGCAGCATCGGGGCCAACGTCCTGACTTTC.